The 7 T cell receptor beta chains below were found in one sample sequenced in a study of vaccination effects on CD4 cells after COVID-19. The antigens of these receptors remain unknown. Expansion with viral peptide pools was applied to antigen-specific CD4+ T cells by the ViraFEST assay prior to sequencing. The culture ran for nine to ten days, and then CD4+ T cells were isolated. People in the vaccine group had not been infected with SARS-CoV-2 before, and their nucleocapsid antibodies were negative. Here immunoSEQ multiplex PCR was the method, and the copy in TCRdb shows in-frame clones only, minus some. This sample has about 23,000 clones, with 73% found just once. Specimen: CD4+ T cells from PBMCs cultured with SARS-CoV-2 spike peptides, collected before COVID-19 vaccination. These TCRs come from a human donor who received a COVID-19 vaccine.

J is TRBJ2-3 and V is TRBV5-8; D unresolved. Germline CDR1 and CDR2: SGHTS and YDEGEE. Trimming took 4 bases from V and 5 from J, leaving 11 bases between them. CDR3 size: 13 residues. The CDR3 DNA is TGTGCCAGCAGCAGATCAGGCCAAGATACGCAGTATTTT. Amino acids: CASSRSGQDTQYF.

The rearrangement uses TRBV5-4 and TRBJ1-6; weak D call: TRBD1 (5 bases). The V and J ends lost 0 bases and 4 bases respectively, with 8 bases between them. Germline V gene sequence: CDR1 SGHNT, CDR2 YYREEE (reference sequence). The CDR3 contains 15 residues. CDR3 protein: CASSLEAGYNSPLHF. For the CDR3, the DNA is TGTGCCAGCAGCTTGGAGGCAGGGTATAATTCACCCCTCCACTTT.

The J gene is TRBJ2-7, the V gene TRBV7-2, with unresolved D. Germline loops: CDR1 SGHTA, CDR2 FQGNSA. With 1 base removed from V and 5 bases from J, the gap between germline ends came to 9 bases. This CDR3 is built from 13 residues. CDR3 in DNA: TGTGCCAGCAGCTTAGTATTATCCGACGAGCAGTACTTC. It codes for CASSLVLSDEQYF. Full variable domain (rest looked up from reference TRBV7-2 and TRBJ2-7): GAGVSQSPSNKVTEKGKDVELRCDPISGHTALYWYRQSLGQGLEFLIYFQGNSAPDKSGLPSDRFSAERTGGSVSTLTIQRTQQEDSAVYLCASSLVLSDEQYFGPGTRLTVT.

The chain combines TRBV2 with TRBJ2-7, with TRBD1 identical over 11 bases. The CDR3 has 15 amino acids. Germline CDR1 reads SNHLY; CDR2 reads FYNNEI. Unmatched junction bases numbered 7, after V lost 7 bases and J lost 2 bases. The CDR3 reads CASIPGQGETYEQYF. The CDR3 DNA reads TGTGCCAGCATCCCGGGACAGGGGGAAACCTACGAGCAGTACTTC. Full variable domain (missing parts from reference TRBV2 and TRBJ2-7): EPEVTQTPSHQVTQMGQEVILRCVPISNHLYFYWYRQILGQKVEFLVSFYNNEISEKSEIFDDQFSVERPDGSNFTLKIRSTKLEDSAMYFCASIPGQGETYEQYFGPGTRLTVT.

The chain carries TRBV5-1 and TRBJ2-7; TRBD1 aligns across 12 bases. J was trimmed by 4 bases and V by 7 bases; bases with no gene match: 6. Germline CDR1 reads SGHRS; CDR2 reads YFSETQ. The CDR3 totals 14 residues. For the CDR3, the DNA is TGCGCCAGCGCAACGGGACAGGGGGCTTACGAGCAGTACTTC. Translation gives CASATGQGAYEQYF.

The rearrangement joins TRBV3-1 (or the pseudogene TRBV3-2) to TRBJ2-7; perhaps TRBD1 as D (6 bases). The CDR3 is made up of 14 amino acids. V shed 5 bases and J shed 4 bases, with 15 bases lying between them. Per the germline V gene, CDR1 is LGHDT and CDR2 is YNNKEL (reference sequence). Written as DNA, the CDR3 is TGTGCCAGCAGCTCGCACGCACAGGGATACGAGCAGTACTTC. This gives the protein CASSSHAQGYEQYF.

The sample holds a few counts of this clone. CDR3 DNA sequence: TGTGCCAGCAGCCCCGATTGGCCAAGCGGTTCGTACTTC. Protein: CASSPDWPSGSYF. This chain joins TRBV7-9 and TRBJ2-7; possibly TRBD2 for D (5 bases). This CDR3 spans 13 amino acids. Per germline, CDR1 SEHNR and CDR2 FQNEAQ (reference sequence). V was shortened by 5 bases and J by 12 bases, with 20 bases between the two germline ends.